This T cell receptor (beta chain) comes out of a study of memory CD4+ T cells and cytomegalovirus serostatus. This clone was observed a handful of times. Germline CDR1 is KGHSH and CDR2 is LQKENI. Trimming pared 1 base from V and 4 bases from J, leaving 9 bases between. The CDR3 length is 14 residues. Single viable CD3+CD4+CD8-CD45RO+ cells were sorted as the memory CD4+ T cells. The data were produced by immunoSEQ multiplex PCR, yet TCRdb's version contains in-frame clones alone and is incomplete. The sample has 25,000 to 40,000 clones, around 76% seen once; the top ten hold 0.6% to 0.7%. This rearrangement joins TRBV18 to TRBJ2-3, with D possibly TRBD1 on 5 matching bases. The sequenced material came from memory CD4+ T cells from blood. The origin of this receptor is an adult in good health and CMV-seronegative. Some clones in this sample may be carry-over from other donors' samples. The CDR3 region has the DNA TGTGCCAGCTCACCACAGGGGAATTCAGATACGCAGTATTTT. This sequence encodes CASSPQGNSDTQYF.